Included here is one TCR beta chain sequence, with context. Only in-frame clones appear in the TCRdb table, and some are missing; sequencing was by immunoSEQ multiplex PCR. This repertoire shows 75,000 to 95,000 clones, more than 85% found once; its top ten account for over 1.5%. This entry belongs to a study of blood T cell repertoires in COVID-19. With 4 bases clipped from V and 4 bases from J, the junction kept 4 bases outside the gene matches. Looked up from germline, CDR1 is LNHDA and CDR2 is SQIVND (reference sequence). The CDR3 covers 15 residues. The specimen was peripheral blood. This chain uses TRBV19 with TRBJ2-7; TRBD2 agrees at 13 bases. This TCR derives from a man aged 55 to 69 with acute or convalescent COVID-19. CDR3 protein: CASSTGTSGTYEQYF. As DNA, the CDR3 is TGTGCCAGTAGTACCGGGACTAGCGGGACTTACGAGCAGTACTTC.